This TCR beta chain was captured by sequencing in a study of response to subunit inactivated influenza vaccine. General study points: New T cells are recruited in small numbers by each seasonal influenza vaccination, according to the authors' suggestion.

In TCRdb, the RT-PCR reads were re-called with MiXCR into one record per CDR3 protein. The data show about 520,000 distinct CDR3 sequences, about 25% seen once. Note on this clonotype: The antigen is undetermined.

With 4 bases removed from V and 3 bases from J, the gap between germline ends came to 13 bases. This CDR3 spans 15 amino acids. The germline V gene encodes CDR1 SGHKS and CDR2 YYEKEE (reference sequence). V usage is TRBV5-5 and J usage is TRBJ2-2; D might be TRBD1 (6 bases). This clonotype was obtained from a man aged 45-60 years who received an inactivated influenza vaccine. The sequencing here drew on CD4+ T cells sorted from PBMCs, taken approximately 5 days after vaccination. CDR3 nucleotide sequence: TGTGCCAGCAGCATCCGGGACACCCACACCGGGGAGCTGTTTTTT. Translating gives CASSIRDTHTGELFF.